At least ten counts were recorded for the clone carrying this T cell receptor (beta chain). The antigen remains undetermined. The data derive from a study of tumor-infiltrating lymphocytes in primary liver carcinoma. Background on the study: Tumors were staged T1-T3 N0M0 and measured 4.2 to 10 cm across. Whole-study results and caveats: Relative to blood, tumors carried a significantly larger fraction of the repertoire in their top 250 clones (p = 0.039). In tumor-adjacent and tumor-blood pairs, overlap was lower than in tumor region pairs.

Reverse transcription of approximately 500 ng total RNA with a constant-region primer produced TCR beta cDNA. Three nested multiplex PCR rounds, a slightly modified ARM-PCR, produced the libraries for TCR beta. With TRBV1-TRBV30 forward primers and a C-beta reverse primer, the first two PCR rounds were run for about 10 cycles each. TCRdb analysed the multiplex PCR reads with MiXCR anew, one entry per CDR3 protein. The sample yields about 330,000 distinct CDR3 sequences, about 65% seen once. The length of the CDR3 is 15 residues. The V gene lost 0 bases and the J gene lost 5 bases, with 14 bases spanning the gap. Looked up from germline, CDR1 is MGHRA and CDR2 is YSYEKL. Both blood RNA, taken from unsorted whole blood, and germline DNA were extracted. HBV chronically infected the treatment-naive patients.

V gene TRBV4-1 combines with J gene TRBJ2-7; no definite D call. The sample consisted of peripheral blood. The TCR was taken from a man aged 35 to 55 with primary liver carcinoma and hepatitis B virus infection. The CDR3 protein is CASSQDSLFVDEQYF. Here the CDR3 DNA reads TGCGCCAGCAGCCAAGACAGTCTCTTCGTAGACGAGCAGTACTTC.